These 13 T cell receptor beta chains share one sample of origin, sequenced in a study of breast tumors, draining lymph nodes, adjacent tissues. Samples came from axillary lymph nodes draining the breast cancer. MiXCR, run by TCRdb on the multiplex PCR reads, gives a single entry per CDR3 protein. Of 160,000 or so distinct CDR3 sequences listed, 30% to 40% are singletons. Input material: axillary lymph node tissue. The receptors were sampled from a female donor with breast cancer. Some clones in this sample may be carry-over from other donors' samples.

This clonotype was detected many times. As DNA, the CDR3 is TGTGCCAGCAGTGAACGCGGGTCCGCGAACACCGGGGAGCTGTTTTTT. Translated: CASSERGSANTGELFF. The chain couples TRBV2 to TRBJ2-2; perhaps TRBD2 as D (5 bases). This CDR3 spans 16 amino acids. Trimming shortened V by 2 bases and J by 0 bases, and 10 bases separated the two germline ends. Germline lookup yields CDR1 SNHLY and CDR2 FYNNEI.

This clonotype occurred many times. The rearrangement uses TRBV5-8 and TRBJ1-2; D may be TRBD1 (5 bases). Germline CDR1 and CDR2: SGHTS and YDEGEE. V lost 4 bases and J 1 base, leaving 14 bases between the germline ends. The length of the CDR3 is 15 residues. In DNA form, the CDR3 reads TGTGCCAGCAGCGCCCGCCCGAGGGGTAACTATGGCTACACCTTC. Encoded protein: CASSARPRGNYGYTF.

There are many counts of this clonotype. The J gene is TRBJ1-4, the V gene TRBV5-6; D gene uncertain. Looked up from germline, CDR1 is SGHDT and CDR2 is YYEEEE. This CDR3 has 15 amino acids. The germline V and J ends were trimmed by 2 bases and 2 bases, with 10 bases remaining between them. The CDR3 loop reads CASSFRVGTNEKLFF. In DNA form, the CDR3 reads TGTGCCAGCAGCTTCCGGGTGGGGACTAATGAAAAACTGTTTTTT.

This clonotype was counted at least ten times. The rearrangement joins TRBV10-2 to TRBJ2-1; D ambiguous. Between the trimmed V and J ends, which lost 6 bases and 1 base, there was a span of 1 base. Per the germline V gene, CDR1 is WSHSY and CDR2 is SAAADI. This CDR3 is 11 amino acids long. The CDR3 protein is CASRSYNEQFF. The CDR3 DNA reads TGCGCCAGCAGATCCTACAATGAGCAGTTCTTC.

Remarks on this clonotype: This may stem from a read error, because a much larger clone lies one nucleotide away. V and J are TRBV5-1 and TRBJ2-5; tentative D call: TRBD2 (5 bases). Germline assignment: CDR1 SGHRS and CDR2 YFSETQ. The CDR3 is made up of 14 amino acids. Trimming shortened V by 3 bases and J by 2 bases, and 11 bases separated the two germline ends. CDR3 coding DNA: TGCGCCAGCAGCTCCCGGACTCTTCAAGAGACCCAGTACTTC. Protein sequence: CASSSRTLQETQYF.

V is TRBV7-6 and J is TRBJ2-7, with a possible D match to TRBD2 (8 bases). From germline, CDR1 is SGHVS and CDR2 FNYEAQ. This CDR3 spans 17 amino acids. Deletions cut 5 bases from V and 4 bases from J, with 24 bases between. The CDR3 region is CASSPPGGTREQYEQYF. CDR3 sequence (DNA): TGTGCCAGCAGCCCCCCAGGGGGGACTAGGGAGCAATACGAGCAGTACTTC.

This clonotype was found many times. The rearrangement joins TRBV12-3 or TRBV12-4 to TRBJ1-2, with D unresolved. Trimming took 6 bases from V and 2 from J, leaving 7 bases between them. This CDR3 is built from 12 residues. CDR3 DNA sequence: TGTGCCAGCAGAGAATACAACTATGGCTACACCTTC. Translating gives CASREYNYGYTF.

This clonotype was detected a few times. This sequence joins TRBV6-5 and TRBJ1-1, with 8 nucleotides matching TRBD1. The V segment lost 2 bases and the J segment 6 bases; nucleotides outside the gene matches: 8. This CDR3 contains 15 residues. Germline CDR1 and CDR2: MNHEY and SVGAGI. The CDR3 coding sequence is TGTGCCAGCAGTTACGTAGGACAGGGAATGGCTGAAGCTTTCTTT. Protein sequence: CASSYVGQGMAEAFF.

With regard to this clonotype: Germline and junction disagree at one end, which may indicate a read error. The chain combines TRBV5-1 with TRBJ1-2; D perhaps matches TRBD1 (5 bases). The CDR3 loop spans 15 amino acids. Germline CDR1 reads SGHRS; CDR2 reads YFSETQ. This CDR3 reads CASSVGGDGYYGRTF. The CDR3, as DNA: TGTGCCAGCAGCGTAGGTGGGGACGGATACTATGGCCGCACCTTC.

Regarding this clonotype: A read error is possible here, since a much larger clone lies one base away. Here the CDR3 omits its conserved ending phenylalanine or tryptophan, so a read error is the likely source. The chain couples TRBV28 to TRBJ1-5; tentatively, D is TRBD1 (6 bases). V lost 8 bases to trimming and J lost 5 bases, with 16 bases between them. From germline, CDR1 is MDHEN and CDR2 SYDVKM. CDR3 length equals 14 residues. CDR3 sequence reads: CASDGTGLYQPQHS. The CDR3 DNA follows: TGTGCCAGCGATGGAACAGGGCTTTATCAGCCCCAGCATTCT.

With regard to this clonotype: Given the absence of the conserved phenylalanine or tryptophan at the CDR3 end, a read error is likely. This chain links TRBV5-6 with TRBJ2-7; tentatively, D is TRBD1 or TRBD2 (5 bases each). CDR3 length: 14 amino acids. With 2 bases removed from V and 4 bases from J, the gap between germline ends came to 13 bases. CDR1 and CDR2 from the germline V gene are SGHDT and YYEEEE. CDR3 sequence: CASSFGTAEYEQYS. The DNA of the CDR3 is TGTGCCAGCAGCTTTGGGACGGCGGAATACGAGCAGTACTCC.

This clonotype was detected ten times or more. The chain recombines TRBV14 with TRBJ2-2; D gene uncertain. Per the germline V gene, CDR1 is SGHDN and CDR2 is FVKESK. V lost 6 bases and J lost 7, with 9 bases in between. The CDR3 consists of 12 residues. In nucleotides, the CDR3 is TGTGCCAGCAGTCCCGTCCGCGGGGAGCTGTTTTTT. This gives the protein CASSPVRGELFF.

About this clonotype itself: This is likely a read error, given that the CDR3 carries no conserved phenylalanine or tryptophan at its end. It is unclear where the CDR3 begins or ends on the DNA, so no DNA is shown, and the CDR3 is as TCRdb lists it. The V call is TRBV7-2, the J call TRBJ2-5. The CDR3 contains 11 residues when both ends are counted. Looked up from germline, CDR1 is SGHTA and CDR2 is FQGNSA. CDR3 protein: CASSLVETQCS.